This TCR beta chain is drawn from a study of regulatory T cells in long-lasting Graves disease. General study findings and limits: Patients with persistent Graves' had lower TCR diversity than newly diagnosed patients.

CDR3 length equals 14 residues. The V segment lost 6 bases and the J segment 2 bases; nucleotides outside the gene matches: 5. Library construction for TCR beta used iRepertoire HTBI primers and Arm-PCR of CDR3 regions. TCRdb re-called the multiplex PCR reads with MiXCR, one entry per CDR3 protein. The sample consists of around 480,000 distinct CDR3 sequences, around 15% of them appearing once. The sample holds many counts of this clonotype. Its antigen is not identified. Described time point: newly diagnosed GD, antithyroid drugs for less than 3 months. TCR sequences were obtained from RNA taken from PBMCs. These records were also assigned to another study, of T cells in Graves' hyperthyroidism and ophthalmopathy.

Sequencing used peripheral blood mononuclear cells (PBMCs), obtained at new diagnosis, from a patient treated with antithyroid drugs. The TCR comes from a man between 35 and 55 years old with Graves disease. The chain carries TRBV12-3 or TRBV12-4 and TRBJ2-3; TRBD2 aligns across 7 bases. The CDR3 DNA reads as TGTGCCAGCAGCCCAAGCGGGGTCACAGATACGCAGTATTTT. Its protein product is CASSPSGVTDTQYF.